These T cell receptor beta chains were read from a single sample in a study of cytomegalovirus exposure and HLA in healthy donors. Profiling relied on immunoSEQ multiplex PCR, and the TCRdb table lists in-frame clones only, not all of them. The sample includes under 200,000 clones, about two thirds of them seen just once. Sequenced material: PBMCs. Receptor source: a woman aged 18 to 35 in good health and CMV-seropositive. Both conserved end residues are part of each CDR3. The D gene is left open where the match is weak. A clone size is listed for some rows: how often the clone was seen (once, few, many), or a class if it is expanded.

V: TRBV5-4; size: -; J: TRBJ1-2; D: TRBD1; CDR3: CASSGQGGYGYTF; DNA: TGTGCCAGCTCCGGACAGGGAGGCTATGGCTACACCTTC
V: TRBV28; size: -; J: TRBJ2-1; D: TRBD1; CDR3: CASKEQGNYNEQFF; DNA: TGTGCCAGCAAGGAACAGGGGAACTACAATGAGCAGTTCTTC
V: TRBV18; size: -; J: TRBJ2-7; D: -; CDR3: CASSPLATRGAYEQYF; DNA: TGTGCCAGCTCACCCCTAGCGACCAGGGGGGCCTACGAGCAGTACTTC
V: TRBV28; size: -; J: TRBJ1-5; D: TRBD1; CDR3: CASSPGTGGGQPQHF; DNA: TGTGCCAGCAGTCCCGGGACAGGGGGCGGTCAGCCCCAGCATTTT
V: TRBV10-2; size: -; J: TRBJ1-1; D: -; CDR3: CASRTPQGTTEAFF; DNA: TGCGCCAGCAGAACACCACAGGGTACCACTGAAGCTTTCTTT
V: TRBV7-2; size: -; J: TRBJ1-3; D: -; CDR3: CASSDRTDSGNTIYF; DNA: TGTGCCAGCAGCGATCGGACAGACTCTGGAAACACCATATATTTT
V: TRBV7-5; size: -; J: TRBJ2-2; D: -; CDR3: CARSSEGTGELFF; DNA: TGTGCCAGAAGCTCGGAGGGCACCGGGGAGCTGTTTTTT
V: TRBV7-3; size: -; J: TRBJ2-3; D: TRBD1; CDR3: CASSSAGGADTQYF; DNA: TGTGCCAGCAGCTCAGCAGGGGGCGCAGATACGCAGTATTTT
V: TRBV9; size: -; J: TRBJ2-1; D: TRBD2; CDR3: CASSLRAGLADNEQFF; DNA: TGTGCCAGCAGCCTTCGGGCCGGACTAGCGGACAATGAGCAGTTCTTC
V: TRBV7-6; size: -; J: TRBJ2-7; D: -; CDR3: CASSLAPGVYEQYF; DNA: TGTGCCAGCAGCTTAGCCCCGGGGGTCTACGAGCAGTACTTC
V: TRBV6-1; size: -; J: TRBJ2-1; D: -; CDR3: CASFPSHSGNNEQFF; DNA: TGTGCCAGTTTCCCTAGTCATTCAGGGAACAATGAGCAGTTCTTC
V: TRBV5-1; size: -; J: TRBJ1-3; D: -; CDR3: CASSLGRGIGGNTIYF; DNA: TGCGCCAGCAGCTTGGGAAGGGGAATAGGAGGAAACACCATATATTTT
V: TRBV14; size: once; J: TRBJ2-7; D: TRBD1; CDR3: CASSTRQGYYEQYF; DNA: TGTGCCAGCAGCACCCGACAGGGCTACTACGAGCAGTACTTC
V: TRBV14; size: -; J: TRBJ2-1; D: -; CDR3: CASSQDRGYSYNEQFF; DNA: TGTGCCAGCAGCCAAGACCGGGGGTACTCCTACAATGAGCAGTTCTTC
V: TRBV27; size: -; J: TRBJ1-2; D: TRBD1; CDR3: CASSPGGGYGYTF; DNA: TGTGCCAGCAGCCCAGGGGGCGGCTATGGCTACACCTTC
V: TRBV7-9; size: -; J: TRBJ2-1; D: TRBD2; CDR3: CASSWTGGPYNEQFF; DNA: TGTGCCAGCAGCTGGACGGGAGGGCCATACAATGAGCAGTTCTTC
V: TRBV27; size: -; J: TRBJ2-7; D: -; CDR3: CASSDIDSYEQYF; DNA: TGTGCCAGCAGCGACATCGACTCCTACGAGCAGTACTTC
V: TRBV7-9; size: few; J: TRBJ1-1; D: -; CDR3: CASSLALSTEAFF; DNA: TGTGCCAGCAGCTTAGCGCTAAGTACTGAAGCTTTCTTT
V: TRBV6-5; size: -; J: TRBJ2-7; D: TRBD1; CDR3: CASSYSQTGPYEQYF; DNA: TGTGCCAGCAGTTACAGCCAGACAGGGCCCTACGAGCAGTACTTC
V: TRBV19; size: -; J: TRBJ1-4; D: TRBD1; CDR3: CASITPPTGGFFFLVGKLFF; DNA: TGTGCCAGTATCACGCCACCCACAGGGGGCTTTTTCTTCTTAGTGGGAAAACTGTTTTTT
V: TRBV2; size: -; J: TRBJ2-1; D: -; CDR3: CASSDSSSSYNEQFF; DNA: TGTGCCAGCAGTGACTCATCGAGCTCCTACAATGAGCAGTTCTTC
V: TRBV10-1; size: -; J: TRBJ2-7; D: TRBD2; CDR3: CASSEVASGRAGEQYF; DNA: TGCGCCAGCAGTGAAGTGGCTAGCGGGAGGGCTGGAGAGCAGTACTTC